The 30 T cell receptor beta chains presented below share a single source sample, sequenced in a study of blood T cells in healthy people across ages. Then a second PCR, running roughly 7 to 11 cycles, was carried out with a sample-barcoded 5' primer and a J-beta primer mix. One entry per CDR3 protein, called by TCRdb with MiXCR from the 5' RACE reads. This sample has 600,000 to 850,000 distinct CDR3 sequences, with about 40% found just once. Sequencing used blood. These receptors all come from a woman in her sixties or seventies in good health.

The chain couples TRBV27 to TRBJ2-7, with 9 bases lining up with TRBD1. After removal of 0 bases from V and 3 bases from J, the junction contained 9 bases not matched to a gene. This CDR3 region has 17 residues. Germline V lookup: CDR1 MNHEY, CDR2 SMNVEV (reference sequence). The CDR3 protein is CASSLSRRGTGNYEQYF. The CDR3, as DNA: TGTGCCAGCAGTTTATCCCGACGGGGGACAGGGAACTACGAGCAGTACTTC.

This clonotype was seen once. The chain recombines TRBV7-9 with TRBJ1-1, with 10 bases fitting TRBD1. The CDR3 is 16 amino acids. Germline V gene lookup returns CDR1 SEHNR and CDR2 FQNEAQ (reference sequence). Unmatched junction bases numbered 6, after V lost 5 bases and J lost 0 bases. DNA of the CDR3: TGTGCCAGCAGCAACCGGGACAGGGGATTGAACACTGAAGCTTTCTTT. This gives the protein CASSNRDRGLNTEAFF.

This clonotype was counted at least ten times. The chain employs TRBV4-2 and TRBJ2-1, with TRBD2 matching 12 bases. V lost 0 bases and J lost 6; bases outside the gene matches: 3. The germline gives CDR1 LGHNA, CDR2 YNFKEQ. The CDR3 consists of 16 residues. The CDR3 DNA reads as TGTGCCAGCAGCCAAGATCGACTAGCGGGAGTCAATGAGCAGTTCTTC. Translating gives CASSQDRLAGVNEQFF.

The V gene is TRBV27, the J gene TRBJ2-7; 7 positions match TRBD1. Trimming cost V 2 bases and J 0 bases; bases outside gene matches: 7. This CDR3 spans 16 amino acids. From germline, CDR1 is MNHEY and CDR2 SMNVEV (reference sequence). The CDR3: CASSLQVGTASYEQYF. CDR3 in DNA: TGTGCCAGCAGTTTACAGGTTGGGACAGCCTCCTACGAGCAGTACTTC.

There are a few counts of this clonotype. The chain links TRBV12-3 or TRBV12-4 to TRBJ1-6; D not resolved. Trimming shortened V by 6 bases and J by 10 bases, and 13 bases separated the two germline ends. This CDR3 region has 13 residues. Written as DNA, the CDR3 is TGTGCCAGCAGCCTCGGCGGCAAATCACCCCTCCACTTT. This codes for CASSLGGKSPLHF.

Concerning this clonotype: This may be a read error, as it is one base from a much larger clone. The J gene is TRBJ2-7, the V gene TRBV25-1, with D possibly matching TRBD2 (6 bases). Between the trimmed V and J ends, which lost 6 bases and 5 bases, there was a span of 17 bases. There are 14 residues in the CDR3. The V gene's germline CDR1 is MGHDK and CDR2 SYGVNS. CDR3 DNA sequence: TGTGCCAGCAGCCGGGAGTCGGGACCCGACGAGCAGTACTTC. Its protein product is CASSRESGPDEQYF.

This chain links TRBV7-2 with TRBJ2-7; 9 bases fit TRBD2. CDR1 is SGHTA and CDR2 is FQGNSA in the germline V gene. The CDR3 consists of 16 residues. J was trimmed by 5 bases and V by 0 bases; bases with no gene match: 8. CDR3 in amino acids: CASSLALPSGTHEQYF. The CDR3 DNA is TGTGCCAGCAGCTTAGCGTTGCCTAGCGGGACCCACGAGCAGTACTTC.

This chain joins TRBV7-9 and TRBJ2-7; D possibly corresponds to TRBD1 (5 bases). This CDR3 has 15 residues. Trimming removed 5 bases at V and 6 bases at J, with 20 bases between. Germline-derived CDR1 and CDR2 are SEHNR and FQNEAQ (reference sequence). CDR3 coding DNA: TGTGCCAGCAGCACGACAGACCGTCCCTTTCCCGAGCAGTACTTC. Encoded protein: CASSTTDRPFPEQYF.

The gene calls are TRBV6-2 or TRBV6-3 and TRBJ1-1; 10 positions match TRBD1. V trimming: 5 bases; J trimming: 7 bases; junction bases outside the gene matches: 7. CDR1 MNHEY and CDR2 SVGEGT come from the germline V gene. The CDR3 length is 14 residues. The CDR3 spells CASSPRTGGLEAFF. The CDR3 DNA reads as TGTGCCAGCAGTCCCCGGACAGGGGGGCTTGAAGCTTTCTTT.

The chain couples TRBV7-2 to TRBJ2-5; D gene unclear. The length of the CDR3 is 12 residues. Germline loops: CDR1 SGHTA, CDR2 FQGNSA. Trimming took 5 bases from V and 8 from J, leaving 12 bases between them. The CDR3 is CASSILRLTQYF. CDR3 DNA: TGTGCCAGCAGCATCCTCCGGTTAACCCAGTACTTC.

The V call is TRBV7-9, the J call TRBJ2-3; a weak D match, TRBD1 (6 bases). Germline CDR1 reads SEHNR; CDR2 reads FQNEAQ (reference sequence). The CDR3 loop spans 16 amino acids. Between the trimmed V and J ends, which lost 7 bases and 0 bases, there was a span of 17 bases. The chain's CDR3 is CASTKTNRASTDTQYF. For the CDR3, the DNA is TGTGCCAGCACCAAAACAAACAGGGCTAGCACAGATACGCAGTATTTT.

This chain joins TRBV20-1 and TRBJ2-1, with D perhaps TRBD2 (5 bases). The V end was cut by 1 base, the J end by 3 bases, with 13 bases between. The CDR3 is 15 amino acids. CDR1 DFQATT and CDR2 SNEGSKA come from the germline V gene (reference sequence). The CDR3 DNA is TGCAGTGCTAGAGTTTCAGGACTTAACTACAATGAGCAGTTCTTC. It yields the protein CSARVSGLNYNEQFF.

This clonotype was picked up one time. The V gene is TRBV2, the J gene TRBJ2-5, with TRBD2 matching over 10 bases. V lost 3 bases, J lost 9 bases, and 10 bases stayed unmatched. There are 15 residues in the CDR3. Germline V gives CDR1 SNHLY, CDR2 FYNNEI. The CDR3 DNA reads as TGTGCCAGCAGTGAGGAGCGGGGGGGCTCGTGTGCCCAGTACTTC. It specifies CASSEERGGSCAQYF.

The CDR3 nucleotides are TGTGCCAGCAGTTACGGGACAGGGCCCCGTCCCACTGAAGCTTTCTTT. This sequence encodes CASSYGTGPRPTEAFF. The chain couples TRBV6-2 or TRBV6-3 to TRBJ1-1; 9 bases match TRBD1. The V gene's germline CDR1 is MNHEY and CDR2 SVGEGT. V gave up 2 bases and J gave up 4 bases; unmatched junction bases: 8. The CDR3 contains 16 residues.

This rearrangement joins TRBV12-3 or TRBV12-4 to TRBJ1-5, with unresolved D. The CDR3 is made up of 13 amino acids. V lost 5 bases and J lost 3, with 8 bases in between. CDR3: CASSVGLNQPQHF. As DNA, the CDR3 is TGTGCCAGCAGTGTGGGTCTCAATCAGCCCCAGCATTTT.

The genes are TRBV7-2 and TRBJ2-3; TRBD2 matches 7 bases. The CDR3 consists of 16 residues. With V trimmed by 4 bases and J by 1 base, 8 bases remained unmatched. CDR1 and CDR2 (germline): SGHTA, FQGNSA. In DNA form, the CDR3 reads TGTGCCAGCAGCTCGGTAGCGGGTTGGGGCACAGATACGCAGTATTTT. Translating it yields CASSSVAGWGTDTQYF. Together with reference TRBV7-2 and TRBJ2-3, the CDR3 gives the full variable domain: GAGVSQSPSNKVTEKGKDVELRCDPISGHTALYWYRQSLGQGLEFLIYFQGNSAPDKSGLPSDRFSAERTGGSVSTLTIQRTQQEDSAVYLCASSSVAGWGTDTQYFGPGTRLTVL.

This chain connects TRBV20-1 to TRBJ2-1, with D perhaps TRBD2 (6 bases). The CDR3 consists of 14 residues. Trimming shortened V by 6 bases and J by 10 bases, and 22 bases separated the two germline ends. CDR1 DFQATT and CDR2 SNEGSKA come from the germline V gene (reference sequence). CDR3 amino acids: CSAPTAGKANEQFF. Here the CDR3 DNA reads TGCAGTGCACCCACTGCGGGAAAGGCGAACGAGCAGTTCTTC.

In nucleotides, the CDR3 is TGTGCCAGCAGCTTCGGGCAGGGAGGATCCCACGGGGAGCTGTTTTTT. It is translated as CASSFGQGGSHGELFF. The chain has TRBV7-8 and TRBJ2-2, with a tentative D call TRBD2 (6 bases). The CDR3 is 16 amino acids. Trimming took 3 bases from V and 7 from J, leaving 18 bases between them. The germline V gene has CDR1 SGHVS and CDR2 FQNEAQ.

The chain uses TRBV29-1 and TRBJ2-4; a possible D gene is TRBD1 (6 bases). V was cut by 7 bases and J by 1 base, with 11 bases left in between. CDR1 is SQVTM, CDR2 ANQGSEA, per germline. The CDR3 is made up of 13 amino acids. The CDR3 here is CSGIQGAKNIQYF. The CDR3 bases are TGCAGCGGGATTCAGGGGGCCAAAAACATTCAGTACTTC.

The chain has TRBV27 and TRBJ2-7, with 11 bases lining up with TRBD1. Germline V gives CDR1 MNHEY, CDR2 SMNVEV (reference sequence). V shed 4 bases and J 0 bases; nucleotides not matched to a gene: 5. The CDR3 covers 16 residues. Here the CDR3 DNA reads TGTGCCAGCAGTTCACCCGGGACAGGGGGCTCCTACGAGCAGTACTTC. This translates into CASSSPGTGGSYEQYF.

The V and J genes are TRBV10-3 and TRBJ2-2; TRBD1 matches 7 bases. The CDR3 sequence is 16 residues long. CDR1 ENHRY and CDR2 SYGVKD come from the germline V gene. J lost 10 bases, V lost 0 bases, and 11 bases had no gene match. The CDR3 sequence: CAISESKGARAVELFF. DNA for the CDR3: TGTGCCATCAGTGAGTCGAAGGGGGCCAGGGCCGTGGAGCTGTTTTTT.

The chain couples TRBV27 to TRBJ2-7, with TRBD1 matching 10 bases. The germline V gene has CDR1 MNHEY and CDR2 SMNVEV (reference sequence). V shed 5 bases and J 7 bases; nucleotides not matched to a gene: 11. The CDR3 is 15 residues long. This chain's CDR3 is CASSIPGQGSNEQYF. The CDR3 DNA is TGTGCCAGCAGTATTCCGGGACAGGGGTCCAATGAGCAGTACTTC.

This clonotype was seen a few times. This rearrangement joins TRBV12-3 or TRBV12-4 to TRBJ2-1; 16 bases align to TRBD2. CDR3 length: 16 residues. V was clipped by 6 bases and J by 7 bases; unmatched bases: 6. CDR3 coding DNA: TGTGCCAGCAGGGAGGGACTAGCGGGGGGGCAAAATGAGCAGTTCTTC. Protein: CASREGLAGGQNEQFF.

CDR3 nucleotides: TGTGCCAGCAGTTTAGGTCACCACCTCTACGAGCAGTACTTC. It encodes CASSLGHHLYEQYF. V and J are TRBV28 and TRBJ2-5; D gene unclear. The tail of the sequence fits TRBJ2-7 better, so the J call may be wrong. The germline gives CDR1 MDHEN, CDR2 SYDVKM. This CDR3 has 14 amino acids.

The chain carries TRBV10-1 and TRBJ1-5; D not certain. The V end was cut by 8 bases, the J end by 6 bases, with 14 bases between. The CDR3 is 13 amino acids. The germline V gene has CDR1 WNHNN and CDR2 SYGVQD (reference sequence). The CDR3: CASPGRRSQPQHF. The DNA for the CDR3 is TGCGCCAGCCCCGGGAGAAGGAGTCAGCCCCAGCATTTT.

Remarks on this clonotype: An end of the junction differs from the germline gene, which may be a read error. The chain has TRBV4-2 and TRBJ2-4; TRBD2 matches 9 bases. The J call may be wrong; the DNA end is better matched by TRBJ2-7. Germline CDR1 reads LGHNA; CDR2 reads YNFKEQ. The length of the CDR3 is 16 residues. CDR3 amino acids: CASSQGPSGNSCEQYF. CDR3 coding DNA: TGTGCCAGCAGCCAGGGACCTAGCGGGAACTCCTGCGAGCAGTACTTC.

This clonotype was seen only a few times. The genes are TRBV20-1 and TRBJ2-5; 11 positions match TRBD2. Germline loops: CDR1 DFQATT, CDR2 SNEGSKA (reference sequence). There are 16 residues in the CDR3. V gave up 3 bases and J gave up 4 bases; unmatched junction bases: 10. Here the CDR3 reads CSASQSTSGVLETQYF. The CDR3 region has the DNA TGCAGTGCTAGCCAATCGACTAGCGGGGTTTTAGAGACCCAGTACTTC.

V is TRBV11-2 and J is TRBJ2-5, with D unclear. The length of the CDR3 is 20 residues. Trimming pared 5 bases from V and 0 bases from J, leaving 28 bases between. CDR1 SGHAT and CDR2 FQNNGV come from the germline V gene. The CDR3: CASSPTSNLGSVRNQETQYF. CDR3 DNA: TGTGCCAGCAGCCCCACTTCGAACTTAGGTAGTGTACGGAACCAAGAGACCCAGTACTTC.

The chain links TRBV5-1 to TRBJ2-1; D gene unclear. Trimming removed 5 bases from V and 0 bases from J, with 21 bases in between. Germline V gene sequence: CDR1 SGHRS, CDR2 YFSETQ. This CDR3 region has 18 residues. The CDR3 coding sequence is TGCGCCAGCAGTGCGACCCCCATGGCCCCAGTCTCCTACAATGAGCAGTTCTTC. Its translation: CASSATPMAPVSYNEQFF.

This clonotype was counted between two and nine times. The chain employs TRBV3-1 and TRBJ1-4, with a weak D call TRBD1 (5 bases). V was cut by 7 bases and J by 8 bases, with 11 bases left in between. Per germline, CDR1 LGHDT and CDR2 YNNKEL (reference sequence). CDR3 length: 12 amino acids. Written as DNA, the CDR3 is TGTGCCAGCACCAGGGCTGACGAAAAACTGTTTTTT. This codes for CASTRADEKLFF.